This T cell receptor beta chain was documented in a study of tumor and adjacent non-tumor tissue in lung cancer. Study information: There were 11 to 13 adenocarcinoma, a couple of squamous cell carcinoma and 1 small cell lung cancer cases. Aged about 31 to 80 years, patients included approximately 11 men and a few women with stage I to III disease.

About this clonotype: The junction shows a germline mismatch at one end, possibly a read error.

No cell sorting was done before RNA was extracted from the tissue. More than 3 cm separated this lung sample from the edge of the tumor. Newly diagnosed lung cancer patients had thoracic surgery in China, August–November 2014, without prior chemotherapy. A modified ARM-PCR protocol with three rounds of nested PCR amplified TCRbeta. In TCRdb, the multiplex PCR reads were re-called with MiXCR into one record per CDR3 protein. The table records 50,000 or so distinct CDR3 sequences, about 70% of them present only once. What was sequenced was distant non-tumor lung tissue. This clonotype originated in a woman aged 60-75 years with non-small cell lung cancer.

CDR3 in DNA: TGCACCAGTAGCCAATCCCAGACAGGCTCTGGAAACACCATATATTTT. Protein: CTSSQSQTGSGNTIYF. This chain connects TRBV4-3 to TRBJ1-3; D may be TRBD1 (6 bases). Germline V CDR1 and CDR2: LGHNA, YSLEER. The CDR3 spans 16 residues.